This TCR beta chain came from a study of metastatic and nonmetastatic thyroid tumors. About the study: From malignant and benign thyroid patients, repertoires in blood and in tumor or nodule tissue were compared.

Authors' analysis steps: CDR3 differences across clinicopathological groups were used to build a distant-metastasis classifier for papillary thyroid cancer. MiXCR was used by TCRdb to re-call the PCR reads. TCRdb, rather than the study authors, made the V and J calls. The sample consists of over 50,000 clones, 25% to 30% of them appearing once. Every patient was untreated before thyroid surgery. Germline V gene sequence: CDR1 MNHNS, CDR2 SASEGT. V shed 0 bases and J shed 0 bases, with 6 bases lying between them. CDR3 length equals 15 residues. Sequencing was done on a sample of blood. The sequence was collected from a female donor with papillary thyroid cancer or a benign thyroid nodule (not recorded which). Some clones in this sample may be carry-over from other donors' samples. The chain couples TRBV6-1 to TRBJ2-1, with D hard to call. The CDR3 spells CASSEARNSYNEQFF. The CDR3 DNA reads TGTGCCAGCAGTGAAGCGCGCAACTCCTACAATGAGCAGTTCTTC.